These T cell receptor beta chains were read from a single sample in a study of blood T cell repertoires in COVID-19. Produced via immunoSEQ multiplex PCR; TCRdb's table is partial and in-frame only. The table records under 200,000 clones, approximately 81% of them present only once. What was sequenced was peripheral blood. All receptors derive from a woman aged 70-85 years with COVID-19, enrolled during active disease. Each CDR3 is given with its conserved first and last residue. Fields, in order: J gene, V gene, CDR3 protein.

j_gene: TRBJ1-2; v_gene: TRBV27; CDR3aa: CASSLPGQVDYGYTF
j_gene: TRBJ1-5; v_gene: TRBV30; CDR3aa: CAWRGTGGLYSNQPQHF
j_gene: TRBJ2-5; v_gene: TRBV7-9; CDR3aa: CASRRQAEETQYF
j_gene: TRBJ2-1; v_gene: TRBV5-1; CDR3aa: CASSLKALIAGSSGNEQFF
j_gene: TRBJ1-5; v_gene: TRBV30; CDR3aa: CAWSVKGASGVQPQHF
j_gene: TRBJ1-1; v_gene: TRBV2; CDR3aa: CASNQSPQGESEAFF
j_gene: TRBJ1-5; v_gene: TRBV6-5; CDR3aa: CASSPGQRSQPQHF
j_gene: TRBJ1-3; v_gene: TRBV15; CDR3aa: CATSGDMISGNTIYF
j_gene: TRBJ2-7; v_gene: TRBV29-1; CDR3aa: CSVVRDLDYEQYF
j_gene: TRBJ1-1; v_gene: TRBV29-1; CDR3aa: CSDHTGFGTEAFF
j_gene: TRBJ2-3; v_gene: TRBV5-1; CDR3aa: CASSPTRTSGDTDTQYF
j_gene: TRBJ1-1; v_gene: TRBV6-2/TRBV6-3; CDR3aa: CASSYGGGTEAFF
j_gene: TRBJ2-5; v_gene: TRBV7-2; CDR3aa: CASTIEIAGGAETQYF
j_gene: TRBJ2-2; v_gene: TRBV6-6; CDR3aa: CASKTGGNTGELFF
j_gene: TRBJ2-1; v_gene: TRBV14; CDR3aa: CASSRTQGLLIGEQFF
j_gene: TRBJ2-2; v_gene: TRBV4-1; CDR3aa: CASKAQGTTGELFF
j_gene: TRBJ2-2; v_gene: TRBV24-1; CDR3aa: CATSDTGGLTGELFF
j_gene: TRBJ2-3; v_gene: TRBV11-3; CDR3aa: CASSLQGASPDTQYF
j_gene: TRBJ1-1; v_gene: TRBV19; CDR3aa: CASRPDGLRATEAFF
j_gene: TRBJ1-2; v_gene: TRBV5-1; CDR3aa: CASSSGVHGYTF
j_gene: TRBJ1-2; v_gene: TRBV6-2/TRBV6-3; CDR3aa: CASSPTGQSGYTF
j_gene: TRBJ1-1; v_gene: TRBV28; CDR3aa: CASRAGGAVNTEAFF
j_gene: TRBJ1-2; v_gene: TRBV12-2; CDR3aa: CASRLACQSTANYGYTF
j_gene: TRBJ2-5; v_gene: TRBV5-1; CDR3aa: CASKDSGRARETQYF
j_gene: TRBJ2-1; v_gene: TRBV2; CDR3aa: CASSERRNNEQFF
j_gene: TRBJ1-1; v_gene: TRBV5-5; CDR3aa: CASSPPGSWGTEAFF
j_gene: TRBJ2-2; v_gene: TRBV28; CDR3aa: CASSWGGAPNTGELFF
j_gene: TRBJ2-3; v_gene: TRBV29-1; CDR3aa: CSVDSGTDTQYF
j_gene: TRBJ2-7; v_gene: TRBV5-1; CDR3aa: CASSPSGLAGDEQYF
j_gene: TRBJ1-5; v_gene: TRBV6-5; CDR3aa: CASSYSRDRNQPQHF
j_gene: TRBJ1-1; v_gene: TRBV5-1; CDR3aa: CASTASTVSPEAFF
j_gene: TRBJ2-3; v_gene: TRBV7-3; CDR3aa: CASSLTGQGGGTQYF
j_gene: TRBJ1-1; v_gene: TRBV7-8; CDR3aa: CASSLAPRGEAFF
j_gene: TRBJ2-1; v_gene: TRBV4-1; CDR3aa: CASSQDSGRGEQFF
j_gene: TRBJ2-3; v_gene: TRBV6-5; CDR3aa: CASTERTGGGYTQYF
j_gene: TRBJ1-2; v_gene: TRBV5-1; CDR3aa: CASSLASSREGYTF
j_gene: TRBJ1-1; v_gene: TRBV19; CDR3aa: CASSIGDKNTEAFF
j_gene: TRBJ2-5; v_gene: TRBV5-4; CDR3aa: CASSLNSRGETQYF